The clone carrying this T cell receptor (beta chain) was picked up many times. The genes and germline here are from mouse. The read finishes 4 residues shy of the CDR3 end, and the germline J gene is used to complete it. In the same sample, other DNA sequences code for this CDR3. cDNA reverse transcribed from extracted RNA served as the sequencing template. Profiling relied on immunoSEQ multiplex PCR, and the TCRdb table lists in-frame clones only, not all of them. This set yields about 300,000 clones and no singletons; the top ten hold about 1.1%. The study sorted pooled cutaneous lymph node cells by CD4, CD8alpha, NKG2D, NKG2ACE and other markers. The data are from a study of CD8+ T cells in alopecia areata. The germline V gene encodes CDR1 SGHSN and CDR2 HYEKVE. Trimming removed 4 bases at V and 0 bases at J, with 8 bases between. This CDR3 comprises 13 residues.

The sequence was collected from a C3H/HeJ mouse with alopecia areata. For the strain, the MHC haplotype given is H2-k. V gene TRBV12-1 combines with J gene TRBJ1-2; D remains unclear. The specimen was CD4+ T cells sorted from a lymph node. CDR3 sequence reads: CASSPTPNSDYTF. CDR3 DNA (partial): TGTGCCAGCTCCCCGACACCAAACTCC.